The 31 T cell receptor beta chains listed next were all sequenced from one sample in a study of monozygotic twins with inflammatory bowel disease. TCRdb re-called the 5' RACE reads, yielding one record per CDR3 amino acid sequence without DNA. The table lists fewer than 450,000 distinct CDR3 sequences, with 2.5% to 3% in the top ten. The sequencing input was blood. The receptors here all came from a human donor with ulcerative colitis or Crohn's disease, or a healthy co-twin of an affected twin (not recorded which).

The chain is built from TRBV9 and TRBJ2-2; TCRdb's D call, TRBD1, is unchecked because there is no DNA. The germline gives CDR1 SGDLS, CDR2 YYNGEE. The CDR3 covers 14 residues. The CDR3 region is CASSVQGDPGELFF.

V usage is TRBV20-1 and J usage is TRBJ2-7; TCRdb proposes TRBD1, but this gene call is untestable without DNA. The germline gives CDR1 DFQATT, CDR2 SNEGSKA (reference sequence). The CDR3 is 14 residues long. CDR3 sequence reads: CSASGTAIGYEQYF.

The CDR3 region is CASSLAGGYEQYF. The chain joins TRBV7-2 to TRBJ2-7; lacking DNA, the TRBD1 call made by TCRdb goes unchecked. Germline CDR1 reads SGHTA; CDR2 reads FQGNSA. This CDR3 has 13 residues.

V usage is TRBV6-2 or TRBV6-3 and J usage is TRBJ2-3; the D gene TCRdb calls, TRBD1, cannot be checked with no DNA. Germline CDR1 reads MNHEY; CDR2 reads SVGEGT. This CDR3 spans 14 amino acids. CDR3 protein: CALGGASYTDTQYF.

This chain joins TRBV7-3 and TRBJ1-2; TCRdb proposes TRBD1, but this gene call is untestable without DNA. The CDR3 has 18 amino acids. The germline gives CDR1 SGHTA, CDR2 FQGTGA. CDR3: CASSLNPRQPTRDYGYTF.

CDR3 region: CSATKTSTDTQYF. J is TRBJ2-3 and V is TRBV20-1. This CDR3 is built from 13 residues. CDR1 and CDR2 (germline): DFQATT, SNEGSKA (reference sequence).

V is TRBV5-5 and J is TRBJ2-3. The CDR3 spans 14 residues. Germline V gene lookup returns CDR1 SGHKS and CDR2 YYEKEE (reference sequence). CDR3 residues: CASSLALLTDTQYF.

This chain connects TRBV4-3 to TRBJ2-2; without DNA, the TCRdb call of TRBD2 cannot be checked. The CDR3 length is 16 residues. Germline CDR1 and CDR2: LGHNA and YSLEER. The CDR3 loop is CASSQLAGERTGELFF.

V and J are TRBV12-3 or TRBV12-4 and TRBJ1-2; TCRdb's D call, TRBD1, is unchecked because there is no DNA. This CDR3 is built from 14 residues. CDR3 sequence reads: CASSWDREMRGYTF.

This chain uses TRBV4-1 with TRBJ1-2; the TRBD1 assignment by TCRdb is unverifiable without DNA. Germline CDR1 MGHRA, CDR2 YSYEKL. This CDR3 has 15 residues. The CDR3 reads CASSQTGTGGLGYTF.

This chain joins TRBV7-6 and TRBJ2-4. The CDR3 is 13 residues long. CDR1 is SGHVS and CDR2 is FNYEAQ in the germline V gene. This CDR3 is CASSSQAKNIQYF.

V is TRBV4-1 and J is TRBJ2-1; absent DNA, TCRdb's TRBD1 call cannot be checked. The CDR3 contains 15 residues. CDR1 is MGHRA, CDR2 YSYEKL, per germline. CDR3 sequence: CASSQPGTKGNEQFF.

The genes are TRBV6-5 and TRBJ2-7. The CDR3 runs 16 residues. CDR1 and CDR2 from the germline V gene are MNHEY and SVGAGI. CDR3 residues: CASSHWSTGGSYEQYF.

V gene TRBV11-2 combines with J gene TRBJ1-2. CDR3 length equals 16 residues. Germline-derived CDR1 and CDR2 are SGHAT and FQNNGV. The CDR3 loop is CASSLLNAGTGAGYTF.

J is TRBJ1-5 and V is TRBV7-2. The CDR3 runs 14 residues. Germline CDR1 is SGHTA and CDR2 is FQGNSA. CDR3 residues: CASSLVLINQPQHF.

The chain combines TRBV24-1 with TRBJ2-2; TCRdb picks TRBD1, but there is no DNA to check that call. The CDR3 runs 19 residues. Germline loops: CDR1 KGHDR, CDR2 SFDVKD. This CDR3 reads CATSGNRDRGFFDTGELFF.

This chain uses TRBV20-1 with TRBJ2-7; lacking DNA, the TRBD1 call made by TCRdb goes unchecked. The CDR3 has 14 residues. The germline CDR1 and CDR2 sequences are DFQATT and SNEGSKA (reference sequence). This chain's CDR3 is CSASRPQGGYEQYF.

The chain carries TRBV18 and TRBJ1-6; without DNA, the TCRdb call of TRBD1 cannot be checked. Germline-derived CDR1 and CDR2 are KGHSH and LQKENI. The CDR3 is 16 residues long. CDR3 protein: CASSPLMAVGHSPLHF.

The chain has TRBV12-3 or TRBV12-4 and TRBJ2-1; the TCRdb call, TRBD1, lacks DNA for checking. There are 14 residues in the CDR3. The CDR3 loop is CASNSPRSYNEQFF.

V gene TRBV21-1 combines with J gene TRBJ1-2; TCRdb indicates TRBD1, and absent DNA this call remains unverified. TRBV21-1 is marked as a pseudogene. The CDR3 runs to 18 residues. CDR3 loop: CASSKPGSDRHINYGYTF.

V gene TRBV2 combines with J gene TRBJ2-7; the D call of TRBD2 rests on TCRdb alone, since no DNA is present to check it. The CDR3 length is 14 residues. The germline V gene has CDR1 SNHLY and CDR2 FYNNEI. The CDR3 sequence is CASSEEGLDYEQYF.

The chain joins TRBV2 to TRBJ2-1. Germline V gives CDR1 SNHLY, CDR2 FYNNEI. The CDR3 has 17 amino acids. The CDR3 protein is CASSELQTHQYNDEQFF.

The chain carries TRBV5-6 and TRBJ2-1; TCRdb proposes TRBD1, but this gene call is untestable without DNA. The length of the CDR3 is 17 residues. The germline CDR1 and CDR2 sequences are SGHDT and YYEEEE. The CDR3 sequence: CASSIPTRDRGRNEQFF.

The chain recombines TRBV5-1 with TRBJ2-7; TCRdb picks TRBD1, but there is no DNA to check that call. Germline CDR1 and CDR2: SGHRS and YFSETQ. This CDR3 region has 14 residues. The CDR3 protein is CASRDTGGAYEQYF. The variable domain in full, completed from reference TRBV5-1 and TRBJ2-7, reads KAGVTQTPRYLIKTRGQQVTLSCSPISGHRSVSWYQQTPGQGLQFLFEYFSETQRNKGNFPGRFSGRQFSNSRSEMNVSTLELGDSALYLCASRDTGGAYEQYFGPGTRLTVT.

V is TRBV4-3 and J is TRBJ1-4; TCRdb outputs TRBD1, but without DNA this stays unchecked. The germline V gene has CDR1 LGHNA and CDR2 YSLEER. The length of the CDR3 is 19 residues. The CDR3 here is CASSHDPRQGRGRNEKLFF.

This chain uses TRBV9 with TRBJ2-1; as DNA is missing, the TRBD1 call by TCRdb cannot be tested. CDR1 and CDR2 from the germline V gene are SGDLS and YYNGEE. The CDR3 length is 14 residues. The CDR3: CASSARERYNEQFF.

The CDR3 loop is CASSENRGQGSKQYF. The chain uses TRBV7-9 and TRBJ2-7; TCRdb calls TRBD1, which cannot be checked without DNA. The CDR3 has 15 amino acids. Germline CDR1 SEHNR, CDR2 FQNEAQ (reference sequence).

The chain carries TRBV4-3 and TRBJ2-1; TCRdb calls TRBD1, which cannot be checked without DNA. This CDR3 is built from 14 residues. Germline assignment: CDR1 LGHNA and CDR2 YSLEER. CDR3 loop: CASSARDRAYEQFF.

This rearrangement joins TRBV19 to TRBJ2-1. The V gene's germline CDR1 is LNHDA and CDR2 SQIVND (reference sequence). This CDR3 is built from 15 residues. CDR3 residues: CASSIRSDLSNEQFF.

The chain recombines TRBV5-6 with TRBJ2-2; the D gene TCRdb calls, TRBD2, cannot be checked with no DNA. Germline V gene data show CDR1 as SGHDT and CDR2 as YYEEEE. The CDR3 is 16 residues long. This CDR3 is CASSFRTSGSSGELFF.

The J gene is TRBJ2-1, the V gene TRBV11-2; TCRdb's D gene call, TRBD2, goes unchecked for lack of DNA. Germline assignment: CDR1 SGHAT and CDR2 FQNNGV. The CDR3 runs to 18 residues. This CDR3 is CASSFDEYREGPYNEQFF.